Included here is one T cell receptor beta chain sequence, with context. What this receptor recognizes is not known. Base qualities are not provided; no much larger clone lies one nucleotide away. This sample is drawn from a study of cytomegalovirus exposure and HLA in healthy donors (dated by TCRdb to the late 2010s). Study-wide context: According to an earlier analysis of 450 to 650 of the donors, 150 million to 200 million T cells yielded over 100 million unique TCR beta sequences and approximately 300 Gb of sequence data. About 300 gigabases of sequencing data and 70 million to 85 million unique TCR sequences were included in an early release covering 500 to 750 HLA-typed donors. Among the approximately 400 genotyped donors, 81% belonged to the genetic ancestry cluster associated with self-reported Caucasian donors. The study aimed to test whether cataloging public T cell receptors could reveal signatures of past pathogen exposure. The study profiled the T cell repertoires of under 700 subjects by immunosequencing and related them to cytomegalovirus serostatus. Besides the first cohort of 550 to 750 subjects, a separate validation cohort made up of 120 different subjects was used. To predict cytomegalovirus infection status, the study combined high-throughput TCR immunosequencing, statistical association of individual TCRs with disease status, and machine learning. To study patterns of TCR occurrence, a later analysis re-analyzed previously published TCR beta repertoires from around 670 donors and added high-resolution HLA genotyping. Rather than using new phenotypic data, the later analysis identified candidate immune exposures from TCR beta sequences and from how often those sequences occurred across donors. To decide whether each TCR beta V gene segment behaved as functional or pseudogenic, an earlier analysis of fewer than 750 of the donors relied on high-throughput TCR beta sequencing. Alongside the repertoire data, information on donor age, sex, ethnicity and CMV serostatus was compiled. A later genetic analysis used genome-wide SNP genotypes for about 55% of the 666 donors, treating that subset as a discovery cohort. Every discovery cohort repertoire had been produced on one sequencing platform. Both class I and class II loci were covered by HLA typing, at four-digit resolution. The number of donors typed differed by locus, with roughly 629-640 for A, B, C, DRB1 and DQB1, around 500 for DQA1, about 610 for DPA1, and around 460 for DPB1. Roughly 5 DR-DQ haplotypes were handled as single units for association and clustering, since linkage in the cohort was strong. Across 398 genotyped donors of the cohort, an average of approximately 220,000 unique TCR beta nucleotide sequences per donor were sequenced, and 15% to 20% of those sequences were non-productive. General conclusions and limits of the study: The study listed 150 to 200 TCR beta chains as associated with cytomegalovirus. A further reported finding was that TCR beta sequences accurately predicted the HLA-A and HLA-B alleles for most subjects in the first cohort. The authors suggested that the approach could potentially be generalized to other disease states and immunological phenotypes. In a later analysis, TCR association rates were found to vary across HLA loci, with the most associated TCRs seen for DRB1 alleles and the fewest for HLA-C alleles. Most TCR sequences were seen in very few donors, while some public TCRs were found in many individuals. A later analysis reported that several top co-occurrence clusters appeared linked to parvovirus B19, influenza, CMV and Epstein-Barr virus. A few of the identified cytomegalovirus-associated TCR beta chains were confirmed in vitro to be specific for cytomegalovirus antigens. A group of highly shared sequence variants was considered likely to be a technical artifact of the sequencing pipeline. At a false discovery rate of 0.05, a later analysis linked under 20,000 TCR beta sequences to specific HLA alleles. Linkage disequilibrium might explain the correlated functional status among segregating V segments, but an unknown experimental factor could not be ruled out. Because counts were too low, seventeen rarely observed V segments, including chromosome 9 orphons, were left out of the earlier analysis of some 640 of the donors. When HLA alleles, especially DR and DQ, strongly co-occurred, attributing TCR associations to individual alleles was difficult. The 87-base-pair reads could not distinguish some IMGT-functional V segments, including TRBV6-2 and TRBV6-3, so those segments were excluded. CMV serostatus was the only immune exposure information available for the cohort. Compared with equally common non-associated chains, HLA-associated TCR beta chains in a later analysis were more clonally expanded and had lower generation probabilities. In both the original and validation cohorts, the classifier was reported to diagnose cytomegalovirus status with high specificity and sensitivity. Presence/absence analyses assumed roughly uniform sequencing depth across donors, an assumption that may not hold. Most CMV-associated TCR beta chains appeared to be HLA-restricted in a later analysis, and the HLA associations seemed to be driven largely by CMV exposure. A later genetic analysis reported fewer N-insertions in productive TCRs among donors in an Asian-associated ancestry cluster than the approximately 670-donor mean. An association between a missense DCLRE1C variant and V-gene and J-gene trimming of TCR beta chains was found in a later genetic analysis and replicated in an independent cohort. In this cohort, only TCR beta chains were sequenced, and detectable features were limited by the absence of alpha or paired-chain data. Because HLA typing was missing for some donors at each locus, association tests included only the typed subset. In an earlier analysis of 587 of the donors, most TCR beta V segments appeared in productive rearrangements about 90% or about 30% of the time, broadly matching IMGT annotations.

The cohort comprised fewer than 700 healthy bone marrow donors. At the time of sampling, every cohort member was nominally healthy, though immune exposures that went unrecorded were likely present. The donor tested CMV seronegative and was one of the 352 seronegative cohort members. A peripheral blood sample was collected from each donor, and TCR beta sequencing was performed on peripheral blood mononuclear cells. The Qiagen DNeasy Blood Extraction Kit was used to extract genomic DNA from the blood cell samples. The protocol used for the library was the immunoSEQ multiplex PCR assay. The multiplex PCR relied on a mix of 60 forward primers for TCR Vbeta segments and 13 reverse primers for TCR Jbeta segments. Amplification of the CDR3 region of rearranged TCR beta genes was performed with a multiplex PCR assay on genomic DNA. The Illumina HiSeq System was used to sequence the amplified TCR beta libraries as 87-base-pair reads. Concerning the study's data processing: A later analysis counted some 74 million unique TCR beta chains across the 650 to 700 repertoires, and 9.5 million to 11 million of these chains were shared by at least two donors. A nearest-neighbor algorithm error-corrected the raw reads and collapsed the reads into unique sequences, merging closely related sequences to remove PCR and sequencing errors. Alignment of CDR3 sequences to IMGT reference sequences was used to assign V, D and J gene segments. For a sequence to be retained, a match of at least six nucleotides was required to both a V gene segment and a J gene segment. A rearrangement counted as productive if the CDR3 had no stop codons and remained in frame with V and J, and every other rearrangement counted as non-productive. Following IMGT convention, CDR3 was defined as the stretch from the second conserved V-encoded cysteine up to the conserved J-encoded phenylalanine. The earlier analysis of 500 to 650 of the donors excluded any sequence lacking an unambiguous match to a single V gene segment. In an earlier analysis of some 590 of the donors, a V segment was called functional when productive rearrangements were above 56.7%, and segregating when the standard deviation between donors exceeded 5%. A statistical classification framework was built to diagnose cytomegalovirus status from the catalog of TCR beta chain sequences. In a later analysis, TCR nucleotide sequences were compared against IMGT/GENE-DB human TR gene sequences so that V and J genes could be assigned. Using the TCRdist pipeline, a later analysis assigned CDR3 sequences along with most-parsimonious VDJ recombination scenarios. A later analysis defined each TCR beta chain by its CDR3 amino acid sequence plus V-gene family, and excluded reads lacking a unique V-gene family. To address suspected cross-contamination and a sequencing artifact, a later analysis removed roughly 640 highly shared, low-generation-probability nucleotide sequences. For each public chain, a later analysis derived a clonal expansion index from normalized ranks of inferred template counts within each repertoire. In a later analysis, generation probabilities were computed using a VDJ recombination model fitted to out-of-frame rearrangements, and the results were checked against IGoR. A later analysis scored TCR-TCR, TCR-HLA and TCR-CMV co-occurrence with hypergeometric tests, applying a repertoire-size bias correction to TCR pairs. To estimate false discovery rates, a later analysis permuted the HLA or CMV assignments 20 times. In a later analysis, co-occurring TCRs were grouped using DBSCAN, with TCRdist sequence similarity added in when clustering inside HLA-allele-positive subsets. Repertoires with fewer than 30,000 or more than 120,000 public chains were left out of co-occurrence clustering, as were a handful of repertoires with anomalous nucleotide sharing. This is the immuneACCESS table as TCRdb keeps it, with only in-frame sequences that have V and J called. A part of the clones is gone; compared with another copy, unresolved V genes explain less than half, and the rest is unexplained. Clone size and V and J calls were adopted from that table, with D and trimming inferred from the DNA. This sample lists roughly 150,000 clones; around four fifths were detected once. Of the sample, about 1.3% is held by the ten largest clones.

For CDR1 and CDR2, the germline V gene lists SGHRS and YFSETQ. V is reduced by 3 bases and J by 4 bases, leaving a spacing of 13 bases between them. Including the terminal cysteine and phenylalanine, the CDR3 comprises 14 residues. Only the CDR3 DNA stays, 42 bases, in frame from base 1. The receptor chain draws on TRBV5-1 and TRBJ1-1; the D gene is not confidently resolved. The sequenced sample was PBMCs. This receptor was taken from a man between 25 and 39 years old in good health and CMV-seronegative. The DNA sequence is given as TGCGCCAGCAGCTCCTGGGCGTATGGCACTGAAGCTTTCTTT. It is translated as CASSSWAYGTEAFF.